Sequencing of this T cell receptor beta chain was carried out in a study of blood T cell repertoires in COVID-19. Study at large: Samples of COVID-19 (acute and convalescent) were obtained from the United States, Italy and Spain.

Authors' analysis steps: Estimation of nucleated cell counts was performed using reference gene primer amplification. Sequenced by immunoSEQ multiplex PCR; TCRdb stores in-frame clones only, minus some. The DNA was the basis for D and trimming; V, J and clone size are from that table. The sample has 250,000 or so clones, about four fifths seen once. Participants came from about 23 US areas, aged roughly 18 to 89 years. The CDR3 totals 19 residues. V shed 1 base, J shed 0 bases, and the junction held 6 bases outside the gene matches. From germline, CDR1 is SGDLS and CDR2 YYNGEE. The V and J genes are TRBV9 and TRBJ2-2; 13 nucleotides match TRBD2. The source of this sequence is a woman between 35 and 50 years old who had been exposed to COVID-19. Sequenced sample: PBMCs or T cells enriched from blood (not recorded which). CDR3 coding DNA: TGTGCCAGCAGCGTAACTGGACTAGCGGGGGTTTCGAACACCGGGGAGCTGTTTTTT. Translating gives CASSVTGLAGVSNTGELFF.